Listed here are 23 T cell receptor beta chains from one sample, sequenced in a study of cytomegalovirus exposure and HLA in healthy donors. PCR amplification relied on 60 Vbeta primers (plus 13 Jbeta primers). This table comes from immunoSEQ multiplex PCR, and its TCRdb copy is limited to in-frame clones, with some not included. This sample carries approximately 130,000 clones, with 1.5% to 2% going to the ten biggest clones. Material for sequencing was PBMCs. These receptors all stem from a woman aged 60-75 years in good health and CMV-seronegative.

This sequence joins TRBV5-6 and TRBJ2-7; tentatively, D is TRBD2 (6 bases). This CDR3 is 14 amino acids long. The V and J ends lost 0 bases and 3 bases respectively, with 10 bases between them. Germline CDR1 and CDR2: SGHDT and YYEEEE. The CDR3 protein is CASSLGGDFYEQYF. The CDR3 bases are TGTGCCAGCAGCTTGGGAGGGGACTTCTACGAGCAGTACTTC.

J is TRBJ2-3 and V is TRBV19; 7 nucleotides line up with TRBD2. The CDR3 totals 15 residues. Trimming cost V 9 bases and J 2 bases; bases outside gene matches: 11. Germline V gives CDR1 LNHDA, CDR2 SQIVND (reference sequence). The CDR3 region is CASTPRLAATDTQYF. In DNA, the CDR3 is TGTGCCAGCACGCCTCGGCTAGCGGCCACAGATACGCAGTATTTT. The whole variable domain, filled in from reference TRBV19 and TRBJ2-3, reads DGGITQSPKYLFRKEGQNVTLSCEQNLNHDAMYWYRQDPGQGLRLIYYSQIVNDFQKGDIAEGYSVSREKKESFPLTVTSAQKNPTAFYLCASTPRLAATDTQYFGPGTRLTVL.

CDR3: CASSVVAGPNNEQFF. DNA of the CDR3: TGTGCCAGCAGCGTAGTAGCGGGACCTAACAATGAGCAGTTCTTC. This chain links TRBV9 with TRBJ2-1; 8 positions agree with TRBD2. Looked up from germline, CDR1 is SGDLS and CDR2 is YYNGEE. J was trimmed by 5 bases and V by 0 bases; bases with no gene match: 4. The CDR3 is 15 amino acids.

This sequence joins TRBV6-5 and TRBJ2-3; TRBD1 aligns across 7 bases. Looked up from germline, CDR1 is MNHEY and CDR2 is SVGAGI. V was pared by 1 base and J by 3 bases, with 4 bases of the junction left unmatched. The CDR3 has 15 amino acids. The CDR3 reads CASSYFDRETDTQYF. DNA of the CDR3: TGTGCCAGCAGTTACTTCGACAGGGAAACAGATACGCAGTATTTT.

The chain recombines TRBV29-1 with TRBJ2-7; 9 bases agree with TRBD2. From germline, CDR1 is SQVTM and CDR2 ANQGSEA. V dropped 4 bases and J dropped 1; count of bases not matched to a gene: 5. The CDR3 contains 14 residues. The CDR3 region is CSVVTAGGSYEQYF. In DNA, the CDR3 is TGCAGCGTTGTAACGGCGGGGGGGTCCTACGAGCAGTACTTC.

The CDR3 DNA reads TGTGCCAGCAGCTTAGCTGGGACAGGGTTCACCGGGGAGCTGTTTTTT. Translation: CASSLAGTGFTGELFF. The chain employs TRBV7-8 and TRBJ2-2, with TRBD1 matching over 9 bases. The CDR3 loop spans 16 amino acids. Germline values: CDR1 SGHVS, CDR2 FQNEAQ. Germline trimming cut 0 bases from V and 4 bases from J; bases unmatched to any gene: 3.

V gene TRBV25-1 combines with J gene TRBJ1-1; D gene unclear. Trimming shortened V by 7 bases and J by 0 bases, and 15 bases separated the two germline ends. Germline loops: CDR1 MGHDK, CDR2 SYGVNS. The CDR3 sequence is 15 residues long. The CDR3, as DNA: TGTGCCAGCACTCAATCGGGGATACTGAACACTGAAGCTTTCTTT. This encodes CASTQSGILNTEAFF.

The V call is TRBV28, the J call TRBJ1-5; a possible D gene is TRBD1 (5 bases). V shed 6 bases and J shed 9 bases, with 12 bases lying between them. Germline values: CDR1 MDHEN, CDR2 SYDVKM. The CDR3 contains 12 residues. This CDR3 is CASRPQVAPQHF. CDR3 coding DNA: TGTGCCAGCAGACCACAGGTTGCGCCCCAGCATTTT.

V and J are TRBV5-1 and TRBJ1-1; TRBD1 is a possible D gene (6 bases). V dropped 0 bases and J dropped 10 bases, with 10 bases sitting between them. The CDR3 totals 12 residues. Germline assignment: CDR1 SGHRS and CDR2 YFSETQ. The CDR3 nucleotides read TGCGCCAGCAGCTTGGGGGGGCCTGGAGCTTTCTTT. Translation gives CASSLGGPGAFF. Full variable domain (rest looked up from reference TRBV5-1 and TRBJ1-1): KAGVTQTPRYLIKTRGQQVTLSCSPISGHRSVSWYQQTPGQGLQFLFEYFSETQRNKGNFPGRFSGRQFSNSRSEMNVSTLELGDSALYLCASSLGGPGAFFGQGTRLTVV.

The chain uses TRBV6-6 and TRBJ1-2; weak D call: TRBD1 (5 bases). V was cut by 5 bases and J by 4 bases, with 11 bases left in between. CDR3 length: 13 residues. Per germline, CDR1 MNHNY and CDR2 SVGAGI (reference sequence). For the CDR3, the DNA is TGTGCCAGCAGTCTAAGGACAAGCTATGGCTACACCTTC. It specifies CASSLRTSYGYTF.

The chain couples TRBV2 to TRBJ2-3; TRBD1 aligns across 8 bases. The CDR3 has 18 residues. Germline assignment: CDR1 SNHLY and CDR2 FYNNEI. The J segment lost 2 bases and the V segment lost 6 bases, leaving 16 bases of the junction unmatched. Here the CDR3 reads CASRGQGKATTFTDTQYF. Written as DNA, the CDR3 is TGTGCCAGCAGAGGACAGGGCAAGGCCACGACTTTCACAGATACGCAGTATTTT.

This chain connects TRBV5-1 to TRBJ2-5, with D perhaps matching TRBD2 (6 bases). V dropped 2 bases and J dropped 4 bases, with 18 bases sitting between them. Germline values: CDR1 SGHRS, CDR2 YFSETQ. This CDR3 contains 16 residues. The CDR3 DNA follows: TGCGCCAGCAGCTTAGGGGACTCCGGAGTGGGAGAGACCCAGTACTTC. This gives the protein CASSLGDSGVGETQYF.

The J gene is TRBJ2-7, the V gene TRBV19; D is unresolved. The CDR3 consists of 13 residues. Germline V gives CDR1 LNHDA, CDR2 SQIVND (reference sequence). The ends were cut back, 3 bases at V and 3 bases at J, with 9 bases in the middle. CDR3 amino acids: CASSIFTNYEQYF. The CDR3 nucleotides are TGTGCCAGTAGTATCTTTACTAACTACGAGCAGTACTTC.

The chain couples TRBV5-1 to TRBJ1-3; D gene ambiguous. This CDR3 region has 14 residues. The V end lost 0 bases, the J end lost 3 bases, and 7 bases lay between the germline ends. The germline gives CDR1 SGHRS, CDR2 YFSETQ. CDR3 in DNA: TGCGCCAGCAGCTTGGCCGGGTTTGGAAACACCATATATTTT. Translating it yields CASSLAGFGNTIYF.

J is TRBJ2-4 and V is TRBV19, with a possible D match to TRBD2 (5 bases). The germline gives CDR1 LNHDA, CDR2 SQIVND (reference sequence). Between the trimmed V and J ends, which lost 5 bases and 3 bases, there was a span of 14 bases. The CDR3 runs 15 residues. CDR3 residues: CASSPPLESKNIQYF. The CDR3 bases are TGTGCCAGTAGTCCGCCACTAGAAAGCAAAAACATTCAGTACTTC.

The V gene is TRBV11-3, the J gene TRBJ1-1, with no clear D. Germline CDR1 and CDR2: SGHNT and YENEEA. V dropped 1 base and J dropped 4 bases, with 10 bases sitting between them. There are 14 residues in the CDR3. This CDR3 reads CASSLGSGSTEAFF. CDR3 bases: TGTGCCAGCAGCTTAGGATCGGGGAGCACTGAAGCTTTCTTT.

As for this clone: The junction shows a germline mismatch at one end, possibly a read error. This sequence joins TRBV7-7 and TRBJ2-1, with 8 bases lining up with TRBD1. The germline V gene encodes CDR1 SSHAT and CDR2 FNYEAQ (reference sequence). The CDR3 sequence is 13 residues long. The CDR3 loop reads CASSPGTGNEQFF. The CDR3, as DNA: TGTGCTAGCAGCCCCGGGACAGGCAATGAGCAGTTCTTC. Complete variable domain (other parts from reference TRBV7-7 and TRBJ2-1): GAGVSQSPRYKVTKRGQDVTLRCDPISSHATLYWYQQALGQGPEFLTYFNYEAQPDKSGLPSDRFSAERPEGSISTLTIQRTEQRDSAMYRCASSPGTGNEQFFGPGTRLTVL.

This chain uses TRBV7-9 with TRBJ2-3; 8 nucleotides match TRBD2. The V gene's germline CDR1 is SEHNR and CDR2 FQNEAQ (reference sequence). V dropped 5 bases and J dropped 1; count of bases not matched to a gene: 8. The CDR3 is 16 residues long. Written as DNA, the CDR3 is TGTGCCAGCAGCCGAATTAGCGGGATGCGCACAGATACGCAGTATTTT. Its protein product is CASSRISGMRTDTQYF.

The rearrangement joins TRBV28 to TRBJ1-3; possible D gene TRBD1, 5 bases. The CDR3 length is 16 residues. V lost 5 bases and J lost 2, with 16 bases in between. The germline CDR1 and CDR2 sequences are MDHEN and SYDVKM. The CDR3 region is CASSRSGSNAGNTIYF. The CDR3, as DNA: TGTGCCAGCAGTAGGTCAGGGTCTAACGCTGGAAACACCATATATTTT. Together with reference TRBV28 and TRBJ1-3, the CDR3 gives the full variable domain: DVKVTQSSRYLVKRTGEKVFLECVQDMDHENMFWYRQDPGLGLRLIYFSYDVKMKEKGDIPEGYSVSREKKERFSLILESASTNQTSMYLCASSRSGSNAGNTIYFGEGSWLTVV.

The rearrangement joins TRBV7-9 to TRBJ1-2; D is uncertain. The CDR3 extends over 15 amino acids. The germline V gene has CDR1 SEHNR and CDR2 FQNEAQ (reference sequence). V was pared by 5 bases and J by 2 bases, with 15 bases between. CDR3 DNA sequence: TGTGCCAGCAGCCCGAGGGTCCGGGTAAACTATGGCTACACCTTC. This sequence encodes CASSPRVRVNYGYTF.

The rearrangement joins TRBV15 to TRBJ2-1, with TRBD1 identical over 7 bases. CDR3 size: 16 residues. Trimming took 2 bases from V and 3 from J; bases not matched to a gene: 7. Germline V gene sequence: CDR1 LNHNV, CDR2 YYDKDF (reference sequence). The CDR3 protein is CATSRSSQGVYNEQFF. CDR3 sequence (DNA): TGTGCCACCAGCAGATCCTCCCAGGGGGTCTACAATGAGCAGTTCTTC.

The V call is TRBV30, the J call TRBJ2-2; D perhaps matches TRBD2 (5 bases). Germline assignment: CDR1 GTSNPN and CDR2 SVGIG (reference sequence). V was shortened by 5 bases and J by 5 bases, with 12 bases between the two germline ends. The CDR3 totals 13 residues. CDR3 residues: CAWGRAVTGELFF. In DNA, the CDR3 is TGTGCCTGGGGGCGGGCAGTAACCGGGGAGCTGTTTTTT.

The chain couples TRBV5-1 to TRBJ2-7; 8 bases match TRBD1. The CDR3 length is 15 residues. Germline CDR1 and CDR2: SGHRS and YFSETQ. V trimming: 4 bases; J trimming: 7 bases; junction bases outside the gene matches: 13. The CDR3 bases are TGCGCCAGCAGCCGTCGGATGGACAGGGAGTATGAGCAGTACTTC. Protein: CASSRRMDREYEQYF.